Each of the 28 T cell receptor beta chains below was sequenced from the same sample in a study of PD-L1 blockade in urothelial cancer. Assay: immunoSEQ multiplex PCR; the TCRdb copy retains only in-frame clones and omits some. The table lists over 100,000 clones, approximately 89% of them singletons, with approximately 3.8% in the top ten. Time point described: peripheral blood 6 weeks after treatment start. Specimen: PBMCs, collected around atezolizumab (anti-PD-L1) treatment. The receptors were sampled from a man aged 55 to 70 with urothelial cancer.

CDR3 residues: CASSLSGRATDTQYF. The CDR3 DNA reads TGCGCCAGCAGCTTGTCCGGGAGGGCCACAGATACGCAGTATTTT. The rearrangement uses TRBV5-1 and TRBJ2-3, with 8 bases aligning to TRBD2. V lost 1 base to trimming and J lost 2 bases; unmatched junction nucleotides: 3. Germline lookup yields CDR1 SGHRS and CDR2 YFSETQ. This CDR3 region has 15 residues.

This clone was recorded only once. The chain recombines TRBV21-1 with TRBJ1-6; TRBD1, the D gene given by the table, was not confirmed from the DNA. TRBV21-1 has pseudogene status. The CDR3 is made up of 20 amino acids. The CDR3 bases are TGTGCCAGCAGCAGCCTGGCCGGGACAGATCGCTCCCTTAAAAATTCACCCCTCCACTTT. As protein: CASSSLAGTDRSLKNSPLHF.

The chain is built from TRBV2 and TRBJ1-2; tentative D call: TRBD1 (6 bases). Trimming took off 6 bases at V and 9 bases at J, with 11 bases between the two ends. Germline V CDR1 and CDR2: SNHLY, FYNNEI. The CDR3 runs 11 residues. The CDR3 coding sequence is TGTGCCAGCAGCGACCGGGACAGCTACACCTTC. Translated: CASSDRDSYTF.

The chain joins TRBV7-2 to TRBJ2-3; 8 bases map to TRBD2. From germline, CDR1 is SGHTA and CDR2 FQGNSA. The CDR3 loop spans 16 amino acids. The junction had 11 bases not matched to a gene; V was cut back by 1 base and J by 8 bases. The DNA of the CDR3 is TGTGCCAGCAGCTTAGAGGCCGGGGGGGCCGTTGGTACGCAGTATTTT. It codes for CASSLEAGGAVGTQYF.

The V gene is TRBV19, the J gene TRBJ1-2; TRBD1 matches at 8 bases. The CDR3 runs 15 residues. CDR1 is LNHDA, CDR2 SQIVND, per germline (reference sequence). J was trimmed by 7 bases and V by 8 bases; bases with no gene match: 15. This CDR3 reads CASLSHPDRAVGYTF. For the CDR3, the DNA is TGTGCCAGTCTTTCACACCCGGACAGGGCGGTTGGCTACACCTTC.

The rearrangement links TRBV5-6 to TRBJ1-2, with D unclear. The CDR3 has 14 amino acids. CDR1 and CDR2 (germline): SGHDT, YYEEEE. With 3 bases removed from V and 2 bases from J, the gap between germline ends came to 11 bases. The CDR3, as DNA: TGTGCCAGCAGCTCGAGGGATGGGAACTATGGCTACACCTTC. It specifies CASSSRDGNYGYTF.

J is TRBJ1-1 and V is TRBV28, with D unresolved. V was shortened by 6 bases and J by 0 bases, with 11 bases between the two germline ends. In germline, CDR1 is MDHEN, CDR2 SYDVKM. The CDR3 is 14 amino acids. This CDR3 is CASSLQQVNTEAFF. The CDR3 DNA sequence: TGTGCCAGCAGCCTCCAGCAGGTGAACACTGAAGCTTTCTTT.

This clone came up once. The chain joins TRBV4-3 to TRBJ2-1, with 10 bases that match TRBD2. This CDR3 is 16 amino acids long. V lost 0 bases to trimming and J lost 6 bases; unmatched junction nucleotides: 5. CDR1 is LGHNA, CDR2 YSLEER, per germline. CDR3 nucleotide sequence: TGCGCCAGCAGCCAAGATGGACTAGCGGACTTCAATGAGCAGTTCTTC. This encodes CASSQDGLADFNEQFF.

This chain joins TRBV7-8 and TRBJ2-3, with D perhaps TRBD2 (5 bases). The CDR3 sequence is 13 residues long. Deletions cut 5 bases from V and 1 base from J, with 7 bases between. Germline CDR1 SGHVS, CDR2 FQNEAQ. The chain's CDR3 is CASSPRGTDTQYF. In DNA form, the CDR3 reads TGTGCCAGCAGCCCGCGGGGCACAGATACGCAGTATTTT.

In this sample, this clone turned up once. The V call is TRBV4-1, the J call TRBJ2-1, with TRBD2 identical over 8 bases. The germline gives CDR1 MGHRA, CDR2 YSYEKL. V shed 7 bases, J shed 8 bases, and the junction held 16 bases outside the gene matches. The length of the CDR3 is 16 residues. The CDR3 sequence: CASTLHTPGGRYEQFF. Here the CDR3 DNA reads TGCGCCAGCACCCTCCATACACCGGGGGGGCGCTATGAGCAGTTCTTC.

As concerns this clone: A read error may account for a junction end that differs from germline. The V and J genes are TRBV18 and TRBJ2-2; 7 bases fit TRBD1. Germline V lookup: CDR1 KGHSH, CDR2 LQKENI. CDR3 length: 16 amino acids. In DNA form, the CDR3 reads TGTGCCAGCTCACCACAGGGGGCGAAGAACTCCGGGGAGCTGTTTTTT. It translates to CASSPQGAKNSGELFF.

The chain couples TRBV5-1 to TRBJ2-2, with D possibly TRBD2 on 5 matching bases. V lost 6 bases to trimming and J lost 4 bases, with 16 bases between them. This CDR3 is built from 15 residues. Germline V CDR1 and CDR2: SGHRS, YFSETQ. For the CDR3, the DNA is TGCGCCAGCAACCCGGAGCCGGGAACCACCGGGGAGCTGTTTTTT. Encoded protein: CASNPEPGTTGELFF. The variable domain in full, completed from reference TRBV5-1 and TRBJ2-2, reads KAGVTQTPRYLIKTRGQQVTLSCSPISGHRSVSWYQQTPGQGLQFLFEYFSETQRNKGNFPGRFSGRQFSNSRSEMNVSTLELGDSALYLCASNPEPGTTGELFFGEGSRLTVL.

The chain recombines TRBV28 with TRBJ2-5; the match to TRBD1 covers 9 bases. Trimming cost V 5 bases and J 5 bases; bases outside gene matches: 6. The CDR3 loop spans 14 amino acids. Germline loops: CDR1 MDHEN, CDR2 SYDVKM. The CDR3 DNA reads TGTGCCAGCAGTATGGGACAGGGCGTGGAGACCCAGTACTTC. Translating it yields CASSMGQGVETQYF.

V usage is TRBV30 and J usage is TRBJ2-2; no firm D call. Germline V gene sequence: CDR1 GTSNPN, CDR2 SVGIG (reference sequence). V lost 2 bases and J lost 1, with 5 bases in between. This CDR3 region has 13 residues. CDR3 DNA: TGTGCCTGGAGTATCGGGAACACCGGGGAGCTGTTTTTT. Translated: CAWSIGNTGELFF.

The chain has TRBV19 and TRBJ2-3; no firm D call. In germline, CDR1 is LNHDA, CDR2 SQIVND (reference sequence). CDR3 length: 15 residues. The V end was cut by 5 bases, the J end by 0 bases, with 12 bases between. The CDR3 loop reads CASSSVALSTDTQYF. CDR3 nucleotides: TGTGCCAGTAGTTCGGTAGCCCTTAGCACAGATACGCAGTATTTT. The whole variable domain, filled in from reference TRBV19 and TRBJ2-3, reads DGGITQSPKYLFRKEGQNVTLSCEQNLNHDAMYWYRQDPGQGLRLIYYSQIVNDFQKGDIAEGYSVSREKKESFPLTVTSAQKNPTAFYLCASSSVALSTDTQYFGPGTRLTVL.

J is TRBJ1-2 and V is TRBV19; D perhaps matches TRBD1 (5 bases). Trimming pared 6 bases from V and 3 bases from J, leaving 14 bases between. The CDR3 runs 14 residues. CDR1 LNHDA and CDR2 SQIVND come from the germline V gene (reference sequence). The chain's CDR3 is CASSPLSGDYGYTF. Written as DNA, the CDR3 is TGTGCCAGTAGCCCACTCTCGGGGGACTATGGCTACACCTTC.

The chain carries TRBV29-1 and TRBJ2-3, with TRBD1 identical over 7 bases. V lost 6 bases, J lost 2 bases, and 5 bases stayed unmatched. CDR1 and CDR2 from the germline V gene are SQVTM and ANQGSEA. The CDR3 spans 13 residues. The CDR3 DNA follows: TGCAGCGTGGCTACAGGGGTCACAGATACGCAGTATTTT. Translating gives CSVATGVTDTQYF.

The genes are TRBV6-5 and TRBJ1-5; D is possibly TRBD1 (6 bases). Germline lookup yields CDR1 MNHEY and CDR2 SVGAGI. Trimming pared 6 bases from V and 4 bases from J, leaving 16 bases between. There are 15 residues in the CDR3. In DNA, the CDR3 is TGTGCCAGCAGGGGAGACAGGAAAGAAAATCAGCCCCAGCATTTT. It specifies CASRGDRKENQPQHF.

The chain links TRBV20-1 to TRBJ2-7; D not resolved. The CDR3 contains 11 residues. Trimming removed 4 bases at V and 5 bases at J, with 9 bases between. The germline CDR1 and CDR2 sequences are DFQATT and SNEGSKA (reference sequence). CDR3: CSAKLVDEQYF. CDR3 in DNA: TGCAGTGCTAAATTAGTGGACGAGCAGTACTTC.

V usage is TRBV13 and J usage is TRBJ2-2; D is perhaps TRBD1 (6 bases). The CDR3 runs to 14 residues. Trimming removed 6 bases from V and 0 bases from J, with 8 bases in between. CDR1 is PRHDT, CDR2 FYEKMQ, per germline (reference sequence). This chain's CDR3 is CASRGQTNTGELFF. The CDR3, as DNA: TGTGCCAGCAGGGGACAAACGAACACCGGGGAGCTGTTTTTT.

The J gene is TRBJ1-1, the V gene TRBV28; 12 nucleotides line up with TRBD1. Germline loops: CDR1 MDHEN, CDR2 SYDVKM. J gave up 6 bases and V 5 bases, and 10 bases lay outside the gene matches. The length of the CDR3 is 16 residues. The CDR3 spells CASSTRDRGRGAEAFF. CDR3 coding DNA: TGTGCCAGCAGTACCCGGGACAGGGGGCGAGGTGCTGAAGCTTTCTTT.

The chain uses TRBV18 and TRBJ2-5; D may be TRBD2 (6 bases). Between the trimmed V and J ends, which lost 4 bases and 2 bases, there was a span of 11 bases. The CDR3 has 14 amino acids. From germline, CDR1 is KGHSH and CDR2 LQKENI. Written as DNA, the CDR3 is TGTGCCAGCTCACTTATTGGGGGGCAAGAGACCCAGTACTTC. Protein sequence: CASSLIGGQETQYF.

V gene TRBV7-2 combines with J gene TRBJ2-7, with 8 nucleotides matching TRBD2. The V segment lost 5 bases and the J segment 3 bases; nucleotides outside the gene matches: 12. CDR1 is SGHTA and CDR2 is FQGNSA in the germline V gene. The CDR3 runs 16 residues. The chain's CDR3 is CASSPPLFAGGYEQYF. In DNA form, the CDR3 reads TGTGCCAGCAGCCCCCCATTGTTCGCGGGAGGCTACGAGCAGTACTTC.

The rearrangement links TRBV29-1 to TRBJ2-1; maybe TRBD1 (6 bases). Germline CDR1 and CDR2: SQVTM and ANQGSEA. The CDR3 covers 13 residues. Trimming stripped 3 bases from V and 10 bases from J, with 16 bases between. The chain's CDR3 is CSVDYRKRGEQFF. CDR3 DNA: TGCAGCGTTGATTACCGGAAGAGGGGGGAGCAGTTCTTC.

The genes are TRBV19 and TRBJ2-3; 15 bases align to TRBD2. V dropped 5 bases and J dropped 2; count of bases not matched to a gene: 5. CDR1 and CDR2 (germline): LNHDA, SQIVND (reference sequence). This CDR3 contains 17 residues. The CDR3 here is CASSPGLAGGATDTQYF. Here the CDR3 DNA reads TGTGCCAGTAGTCCAGGACTAGCGGGGGGGGCCACAGATACGCAGTATTTT.

The chain uses TRBV6-6 and TRBJ2-5; TRBD2 is a possible D gene (7 bases). Deletions cut 0 bases from V and 5 bases from J, with 16 bases between. Germline lookup yields CDR1 MNHNY and CDR2 SVGAGI (reference sequence). The CDR3 totals 16 residues. The CDR3 DNA reads as TGTGCCAGCAGTTACTCGATCGGGGGGCGCCGGGAGACCCAGTACTTC. Encoded protein: CASSYSIGGRRETQYF.

V and J are TRBV10-2 and TRBJ2-1; TRBD2 aligns across 7 bases. The CDR3 spans 17 residues. CDR1 and CDR2 (germline): WSHSY, SAAADI. J lost 5 bases, V lost 4 bases, and 14 bases had no gene match. CDR3 protein: CASSVSTGTIINNEQFF. The CDR3 region has the DNA TGCGCCAGCAGTGTTTCGACCGGGACTATTATAAACAATGAGCAGTTCTTC.

This chain joins TRBV6-6 and TRBJ1-4; D unclear. V dropped 3 bases and J dropped 3 bases, with 8 bases sitting between them. The CDR3 consists of 14 residues. Germline CDR1 and CDR2: MNHNY and SVGAGI (reference sequence). CDR3 coding DNA: TGTGCCAGCAGTTATGGGCAGGCTAATGAAAAACTGTTTTTT. This sequence encodes CASSYGQANEKLFF.